Listed below are T cell receptor beta chains from one sample, sequenced in a study of T cells after yellow fever vaccination. TCRdb ran MiXCR on the 5' RACE reads and lists one entry per CDR3 protein. The data show hundreds of thousands of distinct CDR3 sequences, with 9% to 15% seen just once and about 15% held by the top ten. This specimen consisted of PBMCs, obtained on the day of the yellow fever booster vaccination. The receptor source for this set is a man aged 30 to 45 who received the YFV17D yellow fever vaccine. CDR3s include the opening cysteine and the closing phenylalanine or tryptophan. The D gene is left open where the match is weak. Some rows mark clone size as missing; the rest say once, few, many or name a class of expanded clone.

abundance	j_gene	d_gene	v_gene	CDR3nt	CDR3aa
few	TRBJ2-3	.	TRBV7-2	TGTGCCAGCAGCCCCACCTATACAGATACGCAGTATTTT	CASSPTYTDTQYF
few	TRBJ2-3	.	TRBV7-2	TGTGCCAGCAGCCGCCCGCGAGGAGGAAGCACAGATACGCAGTATTTT	CASSRPRGGSTDTQYF
.	TRBJ2-2	TRBD2	TRBV6-5	TGTGCCGCGTTAAAACTAGCGGGAGGGCTAAACGGGGAGCTGTTTTTT	CAALKLAGGLNGELFF
.	TRBJ1-1	.	TRBV6-2/TRBV6-3	TGTGCCAGCAGTTCACTGGGCCCCCGCGCTGAAGCTTTCTTT	CASSSLGPRAEAFF
.	TRBJ1-1	.	TRBV10-3	TGTGCCATCAGCCGATTTGGGTGGGAGAACACTGAAGCTTTCTTT	CAISRFGWENTEAFF
few	TRBJ1-2	.	TRBV6-2/TRBV6-3	TGTGCCAGCGGCAGGCTAGAGGGCTACACCTTC	CASGRLEGYTF
.	TRBJ2-1	.	TRBV7-2	TGTGCCAGCAGCCCAGAGCTCTTTGGGCGGAATGAGCAGTTCTTC	CASSPELFGRNEQFF
.	TRBJ2-5	TRBD1	TRBV6-5	TGTGCCAGCAGTTCCGGGACAGGCCTCAGGGAGACCCAGTACTTC	CASSSGTGLRETQYF
few	TRBJ1-1	.	TRBV10-3	TGTGCCATCAGTGAGTCTTGGGGGGACACTGAAGCTTTCTTT	CAISESWGDTEAFF
.	TRBJ1-4	.	TRBV6-1	TGTGCCAGCGGCAGCCGTGCAACTAATGAAAAACTGTTTTTT	CASGSRATNEKLFF
.	TRBJ2-7	TRBD2	TRBV12-3/TRBV12-4	TGTGCCAGCAGTTTAACTAGCGGGGCCTCCTACGAGCAGTACTTC	CASSLTSGASYEQYF
.	TRBJ2-5	.	TRBV27	TGTGCCAGCAGTAGGCTCAGGGAGGAGACCCAGTACTTC	CASSRLREETQYF
few	TRBJ2-3	TRBD2	TRBV7-2	TGTGCCAGCAGCGAGCTAAGACCGGGAGGAAGGGGAGATACGCAGTATTTT	CASSELRPGGRGDTQYF
.	TRBJ1-1	.	TRBV18	TGTGCCAGCTCACTAAAGACATCGAACACTGAAGCTTTCTTT	CASSLKTSNTEAFF
few	TRBJ2-3	.	TRBV7-2	TGTGCCAGCAGCTTAGGGTTCCCCACAGATACGCAGTATTTT	CASSLGFPTDTQYF
.	TRBJ2-5	TRBD2	TRBV7-6	TGTGCCAGCAGCTTAGAAGGGACTAGCGGGCGTCAAGAGACCCAGTACTTC	CASSLEGTSGRQETQYF